A selection of T cell receptor beta chains follows, all from one sample in a study of blood T cell repertoires in COVID-19. Method: immunoSEQ multiplex PCR; TCRdb's copy keeps in-frame clones and lacks some. The sample has about 180,000 clones, less than 90% seen once; the top ten hold more than 20%. Source material: peripheral blood. The receptors originated from a man aged 70 or older with active or convalescent COVID-19. Each CDR3 is given with its conserved first and last residue. Size values are once, few and many counts, or a class for expanded clones, and some rows have none.

J | size | V | CDR3
TRBJ1-1 | - | TRBV30 | CAWARRDTEAFF
TRBJ2-5 | - | TRBV5-8 | CASSPQGWRETQYF
TRBJ2-2 | - | TRBV27 | CASRRFPTGELFF
TRBJ2-1 | - | TRBV7-2 | CASSPPRSGSLSNEQFF
TRBJ2-4 | - | TRBV6-5 | CASSTPGLAGLQYF
TRBJ1-3 | few | TRBV5-1 | CASSPSGVLGNTIYF
TRBJ2-2 | few | TRBV5-4 | CASSSGQGRTTGELFF
TRBJ2-1 | - | TRBV5-4 | CASSPGQGYNEQFF
TRBJ1-2 | - | TRBV6-2/TRBV6-3 | CASSDWTRGGGYTF
TRBJ2-5 | - | TRBV28 | CASRAQGETQYF
TRBJ2-7 | once | TRBV2 | CASNGLQGYEQYF
TRBJ2-1 | - | TRBV27 | CASSLSRGLAGLAQFF
TRBJ1-1 | - | TRBV9 | CASSQTSKYTEAFF
TRBJ2-5 | - | TRBV9 | CASSSRTGEETQYF
TRBJ1-5 | - | TRBV15 | CATSRGESQSNQPQHF
TRBJ2-7 | few | TRBV11-3 | CASSLGQTYEQYF
TRBJ2-3 | - | TRBV15 | CATSPRFGGSTDTQYF
TRBJ2-2 | once | TRBV10-3 | CAIRDSGTTGELFF
TRBJ2-7 | - | TRBV6-2/TRBV6-3 | CASSYTLRGEVSYEQYF
TRBJ1-4 | few | TRBV27 | CASSSSPGGAGEKLFF
TRBJ1-6 | - | TRBV6-5 | CASSFSLGASNSPLHF
TRBJ1-5 | - | TRBV27 | CASSPRGARQGSNQPQHF
TRBJ2-1 | - | TRBV6-2/TRBV6-3 | CASSSHSNSYNEQFF
TRBJ1-4 | - | TRBV7-9 | CASSNTLGGKNEKLFF
TRBJ2-5 | - | TRBV29-1 | CSGGDSRETQYF
TRBJ1-5 | - | TRBV2 | CASSEGWGATPSNQPQHF
TRBJ1-2 | - | TRBV27 | CASSLAGSNYGYTF
TRBJ2-4 | once | TRBV7-2 | CASSSTRLRNIQYF
TRBJ1-1 | once | TRBV6-5 | CASSPYLEQNTEAFF
TRBJ1-1 | - | TRBV4-3 | CASSQETGSTTEAFF
TRBJ1-5 | - | TRBV28 | CASSLSGQGGNQPQHF
TRBJ1-2 | few | TRBV12-3/TRBV12-4 | CASSPGSGYGYTF
TRBJ1-1 | - | TRBV5-1 | CASSSIWGVSAEAFF
TRBJ2-1 | - | TRBV7-9 | CASSPTSGTFGDNEQFF